The T cell receptor beta chain under discussion was sequenced for a study of T cells after yellow fever vaccination. Study as a whole: Fractions of low cell number were prepared using SMART-Seq v4 Ultra Low Input. General study results and limits: After the booster, about 95% of CD4 and about nine tenths of CD8 primary-response clones were re-detected. The secondary response showed a weaker magnitude and a faster peak, day 5 versus 15.

Germline trimming cut 3 bases from V and 1 base from J; bases unmatched to any gene: 5. Germline CDR1 LGHNA, CDR2 YSLEER. There are 15 residues in the CDR3. A 5'RACE template-switching step, the method used to make TCR cDNA, added a universal primer site and UMIs. TCRdb re-analysed the 5' RACE reads in MiXCR, keeping a single row per CDR3 protein. The sample includes under 200,000 distinct CDR3 sequences, about 11% of them seen just once. This clonotype has just a few counts. The antigen is unknown. The gene calls are TRBV4-3 and TRBJ1-1; TRBD1 agrees at 7 bases. The sample was CD8+ T cells sorted from PBMCs, taken 15 days after the yellow fever booster vaccination. The sequence derives from a man younger than 35 who received the YFV17D yellow fever vaccine. CDR3 DNA sequence: TGCGCCAGCAGCCACCCCGGGACAGCGAACACTGAAGCTTTCTTT. Translating gives CASSHPGTANTEAFF.